Presented here are 12 T cell receptor beta chains from one specimen sequenced in a study of cytomegalovirus exposure and HLA in healthy donors (dated 2017 in TCRdb). Receptor libraries were prepared by the immunoSEQ multiplex PCR assay. The multiplex PCR relied on a mix of 60 forward primers for TCR Vbeta segments and 13 reverse primers for TCR Jbeta segments. TCRdb's version of the immuneACCESS table is confined to in-frame rearrangements and falls short of the full clone set. An unresolved V gene accounts for under half of the shortfall where checked; the remainder is of unknown origin. For this sample there are under 200,000 clones; around 84% appear just once. The ten biggest clones cover approximately 2% of the sample. The sample was PBMCs. The receptor source for this set is a man between 18 and 29 years old in good health and CMV-seronegative.

The CDR3 nucleotides read TGTGCCAGCAGTTCCGCGGGAGTGGCAGATACGCAGTATTTT. Protein sequence: CASSSAGVADTQYF. This chain joins TRBV6-6 and TRBJ2-3, with TRBD2 matching over 7 bases. This CDR3 has 14 residues. The junction had 5 bases not matched to a gene; V was cut back by 4 bases and J by 4 bases. Germline CDR1 reads MNHNY; CDR2 reads SVGAGI (reference sequence).

This chain connects TRBV4-3 to TRBJ2-7; 7 nucleotides agree with TRBD1. Trimming removed 4 bases from V and 2 bases from J; junction bases left unmatched: 14. The CDR3 contains 17 residues. Germline values: CDR1 LGHNA, CDR2 YSLEER. CDR3 nucleotides: TGCGCCAGCAGCCGTTCCTTTTCAGGGGGTCGGACCTACGAGCAGTACTTC. This translates into CASSRSFSGGRTYEQYF.

This clone has only a few counts. The V and J genes are TRBV20-1 and TRBJ1-1, with D maybe TRBD1 (5 bases). In germline, CDR1 is DFQATT, CDR2 SNEGSKA (reference sequence). V shed 6 bases and J shed 8 bases, with 10 bases lying between them. The CDR3 length is 10 residues. CDR3 nucleotide sequence: TGCAGTGCCAGGGTCCGGGAAGCTTTCTTT. Translating it yields CSARVREAFF.

Turning to this clone: Sequence at one end of the junction differs from germline and may be a read error. The genes are TRBV7-3 and TRBJ2-5; 7 bases line up with TRBD2. Germline CDR1 is SGHTA and CDR2 is FQGTGA. This CDR3 has 15 amino acids. CDR3 coding DNA: TGTGCCAGCAGCCGAGGATCGGGACTACAAGAGGCCCAGTACTTC. Residues: CASSRGSGLQEAQYF.

The gene calls are TRBV28 and TRBJ1-3; the D is unclear. The CDR3 loop spans 16 amino acids. Trimming left V 2 bases short and J 0 bases short, with 11 bases between. The germline CDR1 and CDR2 sequences are MDHEN and SYDVKM. The CDR3 loop is CASSLLTETSGNTIYF. The CDR3 region has the DNA TGTGCCAGCAGTTTACTTACAGAGACCTCTGGAAACACCATATATTTT.

The gene calls are TRBV5-6 and TRBJ2-7; 10 nucleotides line up with TRBD1. In germline, CDR1 is SGHDT, CDR2 YYEEEE. The CDR3 covers 14 residues. V was clipped by 1 base and J by 6 bases; unmatched bases: 4. The CDR3 nucleotides are TGTGCCAGCAGCTTGTGGGGGGACAGGGGCGAGCAGTACTTC. Protein sequence: CASSLWGDRGEQYF.

The chain carries TRBV4-3 and TRBJ2-1; the D gene is possibly TRBD2 (6 bases). V gave up 4 bases and J gave up 9 bases, with 22 bases separating them. The germline CDR1 and CDR2 sequences are LGHNA and YSLEER. CDR3 size: 16 residues. The CDR3 spells CASSLNSAGTGGEQFF. DNA for the CDR3: TGCGCCAGCAGCCTAAATTCGGCGGGAACCGGCGGTGAGCAGTTCTTC.

V usage is TRBV7-9 and J usage is TRBJ2-7; 12 bases map to TRBD2. The CDR3 extends over 16 amino acids. Germline CDR1 and CDR2: SEHNR and FQNEAQ (reference sequence). V lost 5 bases, J lost 4 bases, and 9 bases stayed unmatched. Here the CDR3 reads CASSPTTSGRQYEQYF. The CDR3, as DNA: TGTGCCAGCAGCCCAACGACTAGCGGGAGACAATACGAGCAGTACTTC.

This CDR3 is CASSLLAGSLYEQYF. Written as DNA, the CDR3 is TGTGCCAGCAGCCTCCTAGCGGGGAGCCTCTACGAGCAGTACTTC. The chain joins TRBV27 to TRBJ2-7, with TRBD2 identical over 9 bases. CDR1 is MNHEY and CDR2 is SMNVEV in the germline V gene (reference sequence). This CDR3 has 15 amino acids. J gave up 3 bases and V 6 bases, and 9 bases lay outside the gene matches.

The chain couples TRBV28 to TRBJ1-5; weak D call: TRBD1 (5 bases). V was pared by 7 bases and J by 0 bases, with 16 bases between. This CDR3 is built from 16 residues. Germline loops: CDR1 MDHEN, CDR2 SYDVKM. The CDR3 DNA reads as TGTGCCAGCAAGCCGCTAGGGGTTGATAGCAATCAGCCCCAGCATTTT. Amino acids: CASKPLGVDSNQPQHF.

The V and J genes are TRBV19 and TRBJ2-1, with a tentative D call TRBD2 (6 bases). Germline V gene sequence: CDR1 LNHDA, CDR2 SQIVND (reference sequence). The CDR3 loop spans 13 amino acids. V was clipped by 10 bases and J by 6 bases, with 16 bases between them. The CDR3 DNA reads TGTGCCACCATTAGCGGAGCCAGCAATGAGCAGTTCTTC. Translated, it gives CATISGASNEQFF.

The chain is built from TRBV7-9 and TRBJ1-5; tentative D call: TRBD1 (6 bases). Trimming took 5 bases from V and 5 from J, leaving 13 bases between them. The CDR3 loop spans 14 amino acids. The germline gives CDR1 SEHNR, CDR2 FQNEAQ (reference sequence). The CDR3: CASSGGTRDQPQHF. The CDR3 coding sequence is TGTGCCAGCAGCGGTGGGACAAGGGATCAGCCCCAGCATTTT.